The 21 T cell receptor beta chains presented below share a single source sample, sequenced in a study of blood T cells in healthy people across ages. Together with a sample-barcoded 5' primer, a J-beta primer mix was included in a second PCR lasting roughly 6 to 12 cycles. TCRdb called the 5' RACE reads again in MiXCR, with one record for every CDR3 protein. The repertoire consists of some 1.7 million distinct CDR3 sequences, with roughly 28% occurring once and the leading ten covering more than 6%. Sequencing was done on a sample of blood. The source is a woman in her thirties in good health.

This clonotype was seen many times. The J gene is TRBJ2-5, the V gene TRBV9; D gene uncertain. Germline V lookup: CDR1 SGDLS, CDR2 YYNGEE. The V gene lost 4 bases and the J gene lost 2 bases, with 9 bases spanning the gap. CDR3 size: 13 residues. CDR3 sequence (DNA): TGTGCCAGCAGCCCCCCCAGACAAGAGACCCAGTACTTC. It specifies CASSPPRQETQYF.

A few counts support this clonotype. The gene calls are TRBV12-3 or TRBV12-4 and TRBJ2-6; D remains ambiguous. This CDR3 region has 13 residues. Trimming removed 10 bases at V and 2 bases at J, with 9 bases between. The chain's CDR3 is CAIEQAGANVLTF. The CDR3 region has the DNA TGTGCCATCGAGCAGGCTGGGGCCAACGTCCTGACTTTC.

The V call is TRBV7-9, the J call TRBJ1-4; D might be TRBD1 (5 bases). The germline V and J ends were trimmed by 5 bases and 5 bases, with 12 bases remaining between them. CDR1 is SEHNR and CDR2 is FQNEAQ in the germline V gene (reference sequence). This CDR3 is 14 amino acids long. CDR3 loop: CASSGGPWNEKLFF. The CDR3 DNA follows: TGTGCCAGCAGCGGGGGACCGTGGAATGAAAAACTGTTTTTT.

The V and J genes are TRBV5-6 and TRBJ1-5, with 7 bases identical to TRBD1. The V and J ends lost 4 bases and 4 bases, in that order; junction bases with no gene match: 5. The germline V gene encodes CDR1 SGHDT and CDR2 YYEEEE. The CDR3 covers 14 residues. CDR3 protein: CASSLHRGNQPQHF. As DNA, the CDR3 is TGTGCCAGCAGCCTCCACAGGGGAAATCAGCCCCAGCATTTT. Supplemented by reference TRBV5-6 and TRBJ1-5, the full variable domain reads DAGVTQSPTHLIKTRGQQVTLRCSPKSGHDTVSWYQQALGQGPQFIFQYYEEEERQRGNFPDRFSGHQFPNYSSELNVNALLLGDSALYLCASSLHRGNQPQHFGDGTRLSIL.

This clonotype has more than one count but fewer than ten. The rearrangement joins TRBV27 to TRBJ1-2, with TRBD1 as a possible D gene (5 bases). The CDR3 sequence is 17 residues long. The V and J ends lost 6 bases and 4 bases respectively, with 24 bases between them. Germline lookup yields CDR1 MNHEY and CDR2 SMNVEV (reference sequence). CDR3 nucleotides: TGTGCCAGCAGCCTTGGGGGGATCCAGAACTCCCCCTATGGCTACACCTTC. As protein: CASSLGGIQNSPYGYTF.

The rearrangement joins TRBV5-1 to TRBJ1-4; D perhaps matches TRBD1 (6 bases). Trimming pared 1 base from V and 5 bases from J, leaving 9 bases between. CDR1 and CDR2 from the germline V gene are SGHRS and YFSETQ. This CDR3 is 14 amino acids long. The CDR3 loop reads CASSLNRENEKLFF. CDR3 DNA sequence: TGCGCCAGCAGCTTGAACAGGGAGAATGAAAAACTGTTTTTT.

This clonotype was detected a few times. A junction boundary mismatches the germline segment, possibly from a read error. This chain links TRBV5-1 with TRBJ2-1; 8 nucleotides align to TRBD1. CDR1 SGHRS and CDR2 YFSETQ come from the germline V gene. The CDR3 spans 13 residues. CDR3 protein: CASRSTGGNEQFF. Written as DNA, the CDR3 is TGTGCCAGCAGGTCAACAGGGGGCAATGAGCAGTTCTTC.

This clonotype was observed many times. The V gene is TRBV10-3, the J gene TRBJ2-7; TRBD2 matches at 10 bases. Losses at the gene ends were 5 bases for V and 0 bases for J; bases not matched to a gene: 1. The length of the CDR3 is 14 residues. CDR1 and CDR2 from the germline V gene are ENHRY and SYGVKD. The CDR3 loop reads CAISSSGGSYEQYF. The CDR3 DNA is TGTGCCATCAGTTCTAGCGGGGGCTCCTACGAGCAGTACTTC.

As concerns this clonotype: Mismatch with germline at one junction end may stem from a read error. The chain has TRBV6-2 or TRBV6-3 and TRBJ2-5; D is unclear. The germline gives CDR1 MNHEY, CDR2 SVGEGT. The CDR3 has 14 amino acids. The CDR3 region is CVSSYTTRRETQYF. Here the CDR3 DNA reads TGTGTCAGCAGTTACACCACCCGGCGGGAGACCCAGTACTTC.

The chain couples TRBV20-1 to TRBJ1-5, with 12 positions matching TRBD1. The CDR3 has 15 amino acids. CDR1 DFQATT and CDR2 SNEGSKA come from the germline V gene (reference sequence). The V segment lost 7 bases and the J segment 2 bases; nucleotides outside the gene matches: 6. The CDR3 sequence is CSVGQGAIGNQPQHF. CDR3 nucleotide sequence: TGCAGTGTGGGACAGGGGGCGATCGGCAATCAGCCCCAGCATTTT.

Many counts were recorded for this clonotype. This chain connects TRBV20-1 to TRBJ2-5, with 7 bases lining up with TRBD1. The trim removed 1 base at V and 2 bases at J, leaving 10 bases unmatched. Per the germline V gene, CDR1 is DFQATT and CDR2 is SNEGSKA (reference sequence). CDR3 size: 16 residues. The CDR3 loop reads CSARVLGGARQETQYF. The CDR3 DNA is TGCAGTGCTAGAGTGCTAGGGGGCGCCCGGCAAGAGACCCAGTACTTC.

CDR3 residues: CASSLHGTKDNEQFF. The CDR3 coding sequence is TGTGCCAGCAGCTTACATGGGACTAAAGACAATGAGCAGTTCTTC. The chain employs TRBV7-2 and TRBJ2-1, with 7 bases lining up with TRBD2. Germline V lookup: CDR1 SGHTA, CDR2 FQGNSA. This CDR3 spans 15 amino acids. J lost 5 bases, V lost 2 bases, and 6 bases had no gene match.

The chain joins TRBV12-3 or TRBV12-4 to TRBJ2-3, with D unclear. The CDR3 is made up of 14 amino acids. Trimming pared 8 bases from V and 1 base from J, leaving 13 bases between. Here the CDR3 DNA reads TGTGCCAGCGGGCGATGGGTTGGCACAGATACGCAGTATTTT. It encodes CASGRWVGTDTQYF.

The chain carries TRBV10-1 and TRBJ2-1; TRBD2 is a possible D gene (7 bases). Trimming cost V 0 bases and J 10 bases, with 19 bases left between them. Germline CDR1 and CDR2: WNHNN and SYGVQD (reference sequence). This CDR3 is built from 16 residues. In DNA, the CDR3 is TGCGCCAGCAGTGAGTCTGGGCTAGGGAGGGGGTCGGAGCAGTTCTTC. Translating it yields CASSESGLGRGSEQFF.

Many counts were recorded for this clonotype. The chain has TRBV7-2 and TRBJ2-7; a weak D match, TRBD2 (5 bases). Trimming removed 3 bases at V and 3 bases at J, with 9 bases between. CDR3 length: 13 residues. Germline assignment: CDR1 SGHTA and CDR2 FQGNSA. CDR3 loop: CASSFVGSYEQYF. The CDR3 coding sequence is TGTGCCAGCAGCTTTGTGGGGAGCTACGAGCAGTACTTC.

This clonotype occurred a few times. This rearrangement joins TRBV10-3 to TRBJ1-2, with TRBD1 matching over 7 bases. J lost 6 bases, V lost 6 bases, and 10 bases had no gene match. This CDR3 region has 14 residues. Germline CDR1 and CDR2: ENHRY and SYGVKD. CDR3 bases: TGTGCCATCAGGGAGGTACAGGGGCTACATGGCTACACCTTC. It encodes CAIREVQGLHGYTF.

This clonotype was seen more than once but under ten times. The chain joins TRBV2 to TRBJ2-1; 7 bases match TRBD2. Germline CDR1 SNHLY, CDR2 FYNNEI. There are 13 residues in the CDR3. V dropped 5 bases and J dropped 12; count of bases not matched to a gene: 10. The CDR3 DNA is TGTGCCAGCAGTTATACAAGCGGGGCCGTGCAGTTCTTC. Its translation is CASSYTSGAVQFF.

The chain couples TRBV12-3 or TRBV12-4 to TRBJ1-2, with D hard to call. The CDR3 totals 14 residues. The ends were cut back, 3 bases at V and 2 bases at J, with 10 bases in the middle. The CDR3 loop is CASSFQTPNYGYTF. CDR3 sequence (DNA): TGTGCCAGCAGTTTCCAGACACCGAACTATGGCTACACCTTC.

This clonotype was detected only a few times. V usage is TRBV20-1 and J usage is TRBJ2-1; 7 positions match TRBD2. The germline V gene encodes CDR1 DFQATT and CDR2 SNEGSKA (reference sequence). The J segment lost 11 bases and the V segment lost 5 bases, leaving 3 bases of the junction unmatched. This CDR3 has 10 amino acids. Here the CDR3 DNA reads TGCAGTGCTCCTAGCGGAAAGCAGTTCTTC. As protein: CSAPSGKQFF.

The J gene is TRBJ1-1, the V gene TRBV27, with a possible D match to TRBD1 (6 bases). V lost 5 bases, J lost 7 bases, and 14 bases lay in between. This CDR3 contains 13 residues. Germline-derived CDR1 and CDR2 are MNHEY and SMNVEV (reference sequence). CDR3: CASSGTGGNEAFF. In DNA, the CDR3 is TGTGCCAGCAGTGGGACGGGGGGCAATGAAGCTTTCTTT.

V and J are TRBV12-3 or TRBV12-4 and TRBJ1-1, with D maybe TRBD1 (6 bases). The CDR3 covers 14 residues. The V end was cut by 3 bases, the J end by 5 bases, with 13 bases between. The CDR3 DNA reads TGTGCCAGCAGTTTGGGGGGGGCGAGAACTGAAGCTTTCTTT. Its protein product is CASSLGGARTEAFF.